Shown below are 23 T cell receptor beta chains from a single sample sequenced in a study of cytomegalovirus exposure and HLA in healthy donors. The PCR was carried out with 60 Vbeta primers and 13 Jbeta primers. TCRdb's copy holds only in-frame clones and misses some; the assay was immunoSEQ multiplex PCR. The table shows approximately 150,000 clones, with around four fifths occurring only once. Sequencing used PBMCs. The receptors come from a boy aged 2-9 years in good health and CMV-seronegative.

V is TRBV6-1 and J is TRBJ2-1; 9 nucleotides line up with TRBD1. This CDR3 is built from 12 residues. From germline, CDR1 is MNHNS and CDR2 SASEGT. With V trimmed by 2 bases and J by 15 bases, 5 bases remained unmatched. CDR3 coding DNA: TGTGCCAGCAGTGAACTGGGACAGGGACGGTTCTTC. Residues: CASSELGQGRFF.

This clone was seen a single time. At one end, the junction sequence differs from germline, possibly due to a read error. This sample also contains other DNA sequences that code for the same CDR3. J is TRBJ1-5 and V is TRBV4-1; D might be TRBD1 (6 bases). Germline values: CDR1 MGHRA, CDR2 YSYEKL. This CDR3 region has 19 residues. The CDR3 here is CASSQGGVLGASGNQPQHF. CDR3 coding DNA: TGCGCCAGCAGCCAAGGGGGTGTTTTGGGGGCTTCGGGCAATCAGCCTCAGCATTTT.

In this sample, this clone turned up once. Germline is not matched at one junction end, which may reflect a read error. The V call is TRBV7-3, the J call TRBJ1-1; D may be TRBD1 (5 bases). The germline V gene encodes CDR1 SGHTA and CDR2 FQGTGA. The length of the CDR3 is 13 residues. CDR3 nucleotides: TGTGCCAGCAGCAAGACAGCGAACACTGAAACTTTCTTT. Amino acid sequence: CASSKTANTETFF.

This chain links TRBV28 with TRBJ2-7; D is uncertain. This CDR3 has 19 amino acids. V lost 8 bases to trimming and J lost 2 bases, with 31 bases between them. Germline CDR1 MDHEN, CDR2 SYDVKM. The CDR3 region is CASVLGGVRNKKRPYEQYF. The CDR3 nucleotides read TGTGCCAGCGTTCTAGGTGGTGTCCGTAATAAGAAACGACCCTACGAGCAGTACTTC.

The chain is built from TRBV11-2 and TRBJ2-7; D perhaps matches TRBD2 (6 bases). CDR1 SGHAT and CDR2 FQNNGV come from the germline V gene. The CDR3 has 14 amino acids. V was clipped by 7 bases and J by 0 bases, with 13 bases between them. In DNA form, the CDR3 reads TGTGCCAGCACCTCGACCGGGAGCTCCTACGAGCAGTACTTC. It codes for CASTSTGSSYEQYF.

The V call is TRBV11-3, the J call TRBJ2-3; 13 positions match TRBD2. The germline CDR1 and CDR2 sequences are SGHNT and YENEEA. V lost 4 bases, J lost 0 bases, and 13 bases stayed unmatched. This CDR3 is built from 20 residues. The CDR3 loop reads CASSSRRTSGSLSSTDTQYF. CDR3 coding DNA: TGTGCCAGCAGCTCCAGACGGACTAGCGGGAGCCTGAGCAGCACAGATACGCAGTATTTT. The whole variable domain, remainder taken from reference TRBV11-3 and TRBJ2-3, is EAGVVQSPRYKIIEKKQPVAFWCNPISGHNTLYWYLQNLGQGPELLIRYENEEAVDDSQLPKDRFSAERLKGVDSTLKIQPAELGDSAVYLCASSSRRTSGSLSSTDTQYFGPGTRLTVL.

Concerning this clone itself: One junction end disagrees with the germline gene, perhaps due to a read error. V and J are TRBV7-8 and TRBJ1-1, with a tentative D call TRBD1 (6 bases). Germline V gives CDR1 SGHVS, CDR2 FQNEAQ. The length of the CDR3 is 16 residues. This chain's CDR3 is CASSLKGLRGNTEAFF. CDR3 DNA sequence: TGTGCCAGCAGCTTAAAGGGGCTGAGGGGGAACACTGAGGCTTTCTTT.

Here the CDR3 reads CATTGQGASNEQFF. The CDR3 nucleotides read TGTGCCACTACGGGACAGGGGGCCAGCAATGAGCAGTTCTTC. V is TRBV6-1 and J is TRBJ2-1; the match to TRBD1 covers 12 bases. The germline V gene encodes CDR1 MNHNS and CDR2 SASEGT. The CDR3 totals 14 residues. With 10 bases clipped from V and 6 bases from J, the junction kept 7 bases outside the gene matches.

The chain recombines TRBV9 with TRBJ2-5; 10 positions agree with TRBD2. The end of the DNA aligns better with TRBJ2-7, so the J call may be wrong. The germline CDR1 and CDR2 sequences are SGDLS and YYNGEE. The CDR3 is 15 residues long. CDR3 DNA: TGTGCCAGCAGCGTTGGGGCTAGCGGGAGCTACGAGCAGTACTTC. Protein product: CASSVGASGSYEQYF.

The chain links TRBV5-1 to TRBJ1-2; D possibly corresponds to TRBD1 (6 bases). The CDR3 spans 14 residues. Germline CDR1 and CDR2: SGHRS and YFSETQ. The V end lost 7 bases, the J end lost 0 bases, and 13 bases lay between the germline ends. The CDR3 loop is CASQGDNTNYGYTF. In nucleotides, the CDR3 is TGCGCCAGCCAAGGGGACAATACTAACTATGGCTACACCTTC. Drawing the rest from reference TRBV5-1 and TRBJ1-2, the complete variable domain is KAGVTQTPRYLIKTRGQQVTLSCSPISGHRSVSWYQQTPGQGLQFLFEYFSETQRNKGNFPGRFSGRQFSNSRSEMNVSTLELGDSALYLCASQGDNTNYGYTFGSGTRLTVV.

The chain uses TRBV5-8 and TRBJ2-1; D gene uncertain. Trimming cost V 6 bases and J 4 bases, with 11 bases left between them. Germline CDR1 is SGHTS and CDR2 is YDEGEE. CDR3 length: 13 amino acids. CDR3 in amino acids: CASTPPGYNEQFF. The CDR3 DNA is TGTGCCAGCACTCCCCCCGGGTACAATGAGCAGTTCTTC.

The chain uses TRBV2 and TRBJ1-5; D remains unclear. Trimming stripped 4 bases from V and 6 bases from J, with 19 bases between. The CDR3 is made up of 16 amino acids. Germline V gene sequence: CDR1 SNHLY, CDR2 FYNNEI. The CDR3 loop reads CASSVFPASSGQPQHF. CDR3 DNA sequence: TGTGCCAGCAGTGTCTTTCCAGCGAGTTCGGGTCAGCCCCAGCATTTT. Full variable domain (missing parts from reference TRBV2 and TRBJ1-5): EPEVTQTPSHQVTQMGQEVILRCVPISNHLYFYWYRQILGQKVEFLVSFYNNEISEKSEIFDDQFSVERPDGSNFTLKIRSTKLEDSAMYFCASSVFPASSGQPQHFGDGTRLSIL.

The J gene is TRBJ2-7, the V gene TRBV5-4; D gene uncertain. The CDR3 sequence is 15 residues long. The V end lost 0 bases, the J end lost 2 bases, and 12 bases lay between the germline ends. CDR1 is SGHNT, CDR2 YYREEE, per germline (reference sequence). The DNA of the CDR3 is TGTGCCAGCAGCTTGGGTAGCCCAAGAACCTACGAGCAGTACTTC. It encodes CASSLGSPRTYEQYF. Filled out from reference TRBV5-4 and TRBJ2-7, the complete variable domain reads ETGVTQSPTHLIKTRGQQVTLRCSSQSGHNTVSWYQQALGQGPQFIFQYYREEENGRGNFPPRFSGLQFPNYSSELNVNALELDDSALYLCASSLGSPRTYEQYFGPGTRLTVT.

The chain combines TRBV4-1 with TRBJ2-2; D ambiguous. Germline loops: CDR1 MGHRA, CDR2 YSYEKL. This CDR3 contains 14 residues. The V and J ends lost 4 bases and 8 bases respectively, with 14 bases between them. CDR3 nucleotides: TGCGCCAGCAGCCTTCAAGAGGCGTCGGGGGAGCTGTTTTTT. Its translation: CASSLQEASGELFF.

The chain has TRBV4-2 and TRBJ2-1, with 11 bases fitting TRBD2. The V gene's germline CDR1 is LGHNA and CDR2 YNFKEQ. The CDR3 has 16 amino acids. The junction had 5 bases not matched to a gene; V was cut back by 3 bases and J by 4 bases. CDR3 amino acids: CASSQMGLAEYNEQFF. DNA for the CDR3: TGTGCCAGCAGCCAGATGGGACTAGCGGAGTACAATGAGCAGTTCTTC.

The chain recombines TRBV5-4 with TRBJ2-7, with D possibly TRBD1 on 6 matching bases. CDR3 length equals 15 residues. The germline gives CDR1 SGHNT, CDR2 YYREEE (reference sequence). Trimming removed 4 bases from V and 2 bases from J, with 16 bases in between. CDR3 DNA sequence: TGTGCCAGCAGCGCAAAAACAGGGATTACCTACGAGCAGTACTTC. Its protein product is CASSAKTGITYEQYF.

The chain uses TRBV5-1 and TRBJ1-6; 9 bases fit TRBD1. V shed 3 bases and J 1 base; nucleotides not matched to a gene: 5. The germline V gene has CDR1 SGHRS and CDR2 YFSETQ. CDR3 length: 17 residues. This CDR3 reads CASSSGQGQSYNSPLHF. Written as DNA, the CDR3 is TGCGCCAGCAGCTCAGGACAGGGGCAATCCTATAATTCACCCCTCCACTTT.

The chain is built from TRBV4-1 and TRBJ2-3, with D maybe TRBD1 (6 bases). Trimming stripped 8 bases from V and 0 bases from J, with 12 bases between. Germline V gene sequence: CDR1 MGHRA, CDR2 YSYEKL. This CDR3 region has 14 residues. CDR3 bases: TGCGCCAGCGCACGGACAGTGAGCACAGATACGCAGTATTTT. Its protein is CASARTVSTDTQYF.

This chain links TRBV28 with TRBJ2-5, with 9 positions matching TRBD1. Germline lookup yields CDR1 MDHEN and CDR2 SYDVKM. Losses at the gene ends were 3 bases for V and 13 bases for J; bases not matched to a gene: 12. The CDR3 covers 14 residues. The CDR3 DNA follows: TGTGCCAGCAGTTTCCCGGAGCTCAGACAGGGGGTGTACTTC. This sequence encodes CASSFPELRQGVYF. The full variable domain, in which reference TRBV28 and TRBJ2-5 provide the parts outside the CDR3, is DVKVTQSSRYLVKRTGEKVFLECVQDMDHENMFWYRQDPGLGLRLIYFSYDVKMKEKGDIPEGYSVSREKKERFSLILESASTNQTSMYLCASSFPELRQGVYFGPGTRLLVL.

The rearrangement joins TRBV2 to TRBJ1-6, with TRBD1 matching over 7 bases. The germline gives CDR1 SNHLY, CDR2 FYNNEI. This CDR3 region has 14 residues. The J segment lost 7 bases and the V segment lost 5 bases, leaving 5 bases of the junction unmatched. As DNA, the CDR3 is TGTGCCAGCAGTCCGGAGACAGGGAATTCACCCCTCCACTTT. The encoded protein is CASSPETGNSPLHF.

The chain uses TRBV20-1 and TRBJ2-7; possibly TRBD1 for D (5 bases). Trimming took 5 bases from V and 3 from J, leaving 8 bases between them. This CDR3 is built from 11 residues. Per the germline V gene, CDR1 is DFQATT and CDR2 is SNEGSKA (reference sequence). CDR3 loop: CSALRDYEQYF. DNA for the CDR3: TGCAGTGCTCTCAGGGACTACGAGCAGTACTTC.

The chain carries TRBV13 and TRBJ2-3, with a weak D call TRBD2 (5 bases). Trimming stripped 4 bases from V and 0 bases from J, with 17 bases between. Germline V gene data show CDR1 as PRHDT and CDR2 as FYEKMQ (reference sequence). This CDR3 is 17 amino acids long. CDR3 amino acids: CASSSEDGYASTDTQYF. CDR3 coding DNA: TGTGCCAGCAGCTCGGAGGACGGGTATGCTAGCACAGATACGCAGTATTTT.

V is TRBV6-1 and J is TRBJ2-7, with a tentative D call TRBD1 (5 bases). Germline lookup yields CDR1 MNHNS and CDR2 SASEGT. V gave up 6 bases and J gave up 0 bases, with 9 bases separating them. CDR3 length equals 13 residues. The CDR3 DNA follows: TGTGCCAGCAGGGCAGGGCCCTCCTACGAGCAGTACTTC. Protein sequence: CASRAGPSYEQYF.